The T cell receptor beta chain described here comes from a study of CD8 T cells in Susac syndrome. Trimming stripped 2 bases from V and 2 bases from J, with 12 bases between. The germline V gene encodes CDR1 MGHDK and CDR2 SYGVNS. The CDR3 spans 15 residues. Random hexamers were used to reverse transcribe an amount of about 0.45 to 1 ug RNA. TCRdb reanalysed the immunoSEQ multiplex PCR reads using MiXCR and keeps one entry per CDR3 protein. The data show roughly 130,000 distinct CDR3 sequences, around 96% seen once. The rearrangement links TRBV25-1 to TRBJ2-5; possibly TRBD1 for D (5 bases). The TCR originated in a human donor in good health. Sequencing input: CD4+ T cells from PBMCs. The CDR3 loop reads CASSEGAATQETQYF. CDR3 sequence (DNA): TGTGCCAGCAGTGAAGGGGCAGCTACTCAAGAGACCCAGTACTTC.